The TCR beta chain described here comes from a study of human T cells and chemical hapten exposure. Trimming cost V 8 bases and J 0 bases; bases outside gene matches: 3. CDR1 MDHEN and CDR2 SYDVKM come from the germline V gene. This CDR3 region has 13 residues. As for time point: patch test 2, 6 weeks after DPC sensitization. Stated treatment: therapeutic diphenylcyclopropenone sensitization with weekly scalp DPC. Within the library, unique molecular identifiers were attached to each individual cDNA molecule. In TCRdb, the RACE reads were re-called with MiXCR into one record per CDR3 protein. The sample has tens of thousands of distinct CDR3 sequences; over 3% are singletons.

This receptor was taken from a man aged 40-49 years with alopecia areata. Some clones in this sample may be carry-over from other donors' samples. Material: whole blood, obtained in connection with sensitization to the hapten diphenylcyclopropenone (DPC). The chain carries TRBV28 and TRBJ1-2, with TRBD1 matching over 7 bases. The CDR3 sequence: CASGRGSNYGYTF. CDR3 DNA: TGTGCCAGCGGCAGGGGGTCTAACTATGGCTACACCTTC.